This T cell receptor (beta chain) was identified in a study of shared clonotypes between healthy human individuals. Samples underwent the assay at deep level. Libraries were prepared by immunoSEQ multiplex PCR; TCRdb keeps only in-frame clonotypes and omits some of them. The sample shows roughly 450,000 clones, approximately 85% of them seen only once. The CDR3 consists of 14 residues. Germline values: CDR1 SGHRS, CDR2 YFSETQ. V lost 4 bases to trimming and J lost 5 bases; unmatched junction nucleotides: 2. The TCR comes from a middle-aged woman in good health. Some clones in this sample may be carry-over from other donors' samples. The sequenced sample consisted of PBMCs. This rearrangement joins TRBV5-1 to TRBJ2-5; 13 nucleotides match TRBD2. This CDR3 reads CASSRTSGSETQYF. In DNA, the CDR3 is TGCGCCAGCAGCAGGACTAGCGGGAGCGAGACCCAGTACTTC.